These 28 T cell receptor beta chains came from one sample sequenced in a study of T cell repertoires in cytomegalovirus infection. A single record per CDR3 protein comes from TCRdb applying MiXCR to the reads. The sample lists 200,000 to 300,000 distinct CDR3 sequences; roughly 9.1% were seen once. Sequenced: PBMCs. The receptors were sampled from a human donor in good health (CMV status not recorded). Some clones in this sample may be carry-over from other donors' samples.

This clonotype has a count of ten or more. V is TRBV7-2 and J is TRBJ2-3; 15 bases match TRBD2. Germline V gives CDR1 SGHTA, CDR2 FQGNSA. The CDR3 length is 15 residues. The J segment lost 4 bases and the V segment lost 5 bases, leaving 1 base of the junction unmatched. The CDR3: CASSRTSGRADTQYF. As DNA, the CDR3 is TGTGCCAGCAGCCGGACTAGCGGGAGGGCAGATACGCAGTATTTT. The full variable domain, completed using reference TRBV7-2 and TRBJ2-3, is GAGVSQSPSNKVTEKGKDVELRCDPISGHTALYWYRQSLGQGLEFLIYFQGNSAPDKSGLPSDRFSAERTGGSVSTLTIQRTQQEDSAVYLCASSRTSGRADTQYFGPGTRLTVL.

There are many counts of this clonotype. The V and J genes are TRBV11-2 and TRBJ1-2; 11 bases fit TRBD1. The CDR3 runs to 17 residues. V trimming: 5 bases; J trimming: 1 base; junction bases outside the gene matches: 9. CDR1 is SGHAT and CDR2 is FQNNGV in the germline V gene. CDR3 sequence (DNA): TGTGCCAGCAGCAAGCAACGGACAGGGGGCTTTAACTATGGCTACACCTTC. It codes for CASSKQRTGGFNYGYTF.

CDR3 nucleotide sequence: TGTGCCAGCAGCCCCGGGACAGGGGCCGCAGATACGCAGTATTTT. Its protein product is CASSPGTGAADTQYF. The V gene is TRBV7-8, the J gene TRBJ2-3; 10 bases map to TRBD1. The V gene end was trimmed by 5 bases and the J gene end by 4 bases; junction bases not matched to a gene: 6. The CDR3 has 15 amino acids. Germline V gene lookup returns CDR1 SGHVS and CDR2 FQNEAQ.

This clonotype was seen ten or more times. The chain employs TRBV7-6 and TRBJ1-1; 9 nucleotides match TRBD1. The J segment lost 0 bases and the V segment lost 5 bases, leaving 13 bases of the junction unmatched. Looked up from germline, CDR1 is SGHVS and CDR2 is FNYEAQ. This CDR3 region has 18 residues. In DNA form, the CDR3 reads TGTGCCAGCAGCAAAAGTTTAATTAACAGGGGGCTGAACACTGAAGCTTTCTTT. Translation: CASSKSLINRGLNTEAFF. Combining the CDR3 with reference TRBV7-6 and TRBJ1-1 gives the whole variable domain GAGVSQSPRYKVTKRGQDVALRCDPISGHVSLYWYRQALGQGPEFLTYFNYEAQQDKSGLPNDRFSAERPEGSISTLTIQRTEQRDSAMYRCASSKSLINRGLNTEAFFGQGTRLTVV.

Only a few counts were recorded for this clonotype. J is TRBJ1-2 and V is TRBV19; 12 nucleotides align to TRBD1. The CDR3 has 15 amino acids. Germline V CDR1 and CDR2: LNHDA, SQIVND (reference sequence). Trimming cost V 4 bases and J 4 bases; bases outside gene matches: 4. The CDR3 reads CASSRGGQGAYGYTF. CDR3 nucleotides: TGTGCCAGTAGTAGGGGGGGACAGGGGGCCTATGGCTACACCTTC.

This clonotype was seen repeatedly, ten times or more. V is TRBV6-6 and J is TRBJ1-1; TRBD1 might be the D (6 bases). The V gene's germline CDR1 is MNHNY and CDR2 SVGAGI (reference sequence). The CDR3 loop spans 16 amino acids. V lost 2 bases to trimming and J lost 6 bases, with 19 bases between them. The CDR3 nucleotides are TGTGCCAGCAGTTACACCATTCGTACAGGGCAAGCTGAAGCTTTCTTT. It encodes CASSYTIRTGQAEAFF.

This clonotype was counted ten times or more. The genes are TRBV12-3 or TRBV12-4 and TRBJ2-7; 12 bases are shared with TRBD2. The V and J ends lost 5 bases and 3 bases, in that order; junction bases with no gene match: 2. The CDR3 has 14 residues. The CDR3 DNA is TGTGCCAGCAGTCCTAGCGGGGGGGGCTACGAGCAGTACTTC. Translated: CASSPSGGGYEQYF.

The genes are TRBV18 and TRBJ2-1; the D gene is possibly TRBD2 (6 bases). Per the germline V gene, CDR1 is KGHSH and CDR2 is LQKENI. CDR3 length: 14 residues. The V end lost 3 bases, the J end lost 5 bases, and 11 bases lay between the germline ends. As DNA, the CDR3 is TGTGCCAGCTCACCCCTAGCGTCCGACAATGAGCAGTTCTTC. Protein: CASSPLASDNEQFF.

This clonotype was observed many times. This rearrangement joins TRBV7-2 to TRBJ1-5, with D perhaps matching TRBD1 (6 bases). The CDR3 has 14 residues. In germline, CDR1 is SGHTA, CDR2 FQGNSA. With 0 bases removed from V and 5 bases from J, the gap between germline ends came to 8 bases. CDR3 in amino acids: CASSLAQGYQPQHF. The CDR3 DNA is TGTGCCAGCAGCTTAGCCCAGGGGTATCAGCCCCAGCATTTT. The full variable domain, completed using reference TRBV7-2 and TRBJ1-5, is GAGVSQSPSNKVTEKGKDVELRCDPISGHTALYWYRQSLGQGLEFLIYFQGNSAPDKSGLPSDRFSAERTGGSVSTLTIQRTQQEDSAVYLCASSLAQGYQPQHFGDGTRLSIL.

This clonotype was found many times. This chain links TRBV7-2 with TRBJ1-3; unclear D gene. Trimming cost V 1 base and J 4 bases, with 11 bases left between them. Germline CDR1 and CDR2: SGHTA and FQGNSA. The CDR3 contains 15 residues. CDR3 amino acids: CASSLGTDFGNTIYF. The CDR3 nucleotides read TGTGCCAGCAGCTTAGGGACGGATTTCGGAAACACCATATATTTT.

The table lists this clonotype with many counts. The gene calls are TRBV7-8 and TRBJ1-1; TRBD1 matches 9 bases. With 3 bases clipped from V and 4 bases from J, the junction kept 9 bases outside the gene matches. Looked up from germline, CDR1 is SGHVS and CDR2 is FQNEAQ. CDR3 length equals 16 residues. The DNA of the CDR3 is TGTGCCAGCAGCTTTAAAACAGGGGGCGGTTTCACTGAAGCTTTCTTT. This sequence encodes CASSFKTGGGFTEAFF.

In this sample, this clonotype turned up many times. The genes are TRBV7-2 and TRBJ2-7, with 11 nucleotides matching TRBD2. The CDR3 sequence is 16 residues long. From germline, CDR1 is SGHTA and CDR2 FQGNSA. V lost 5 bases and J lost 3; bases outside the gene matches: 9. Written as DNA, the CDR3 is TGTGCCAGCAGCCGGAGGGCTAGCGGGGGGTTCTACGAGCAGTACTTC. It is translated as CASSRRASGGFYEQYF.

This chain uses TRBV6-6 with TRBJ1-2; D call uncertain. V was pared by 6 bases and J by 5 bases, with 13 bases between. The CDR3 runs to 13 residues. Germline V gives CDR1 MNHNY, CDR2 SVGAGI (reference sequence). The chain's CDR3 is CASSSYTAYGYTF. Here the CDR3 DNA reads TGTGCCAGCAGCTCTTACACAGCGTATGGCTACACCTTC.

This clonotype turned up a few times. The chain recombines TRBV5-1 with TRBJ2-5, with unresolved D. The V end was cut by 0 bases, the J end by 4 bases, with 10 bases between. The CDR3 contains 14 residues. The V gene's germline CDR1 is SGHRS and CDR2 YFSETQ. The DNA of the CDR3 is TGCGCCAGCAGCTTGGTTGTGGGTGGAGAGACCCAGTACTTC. Translation: CASSLVVGGETQYF.

This clonotype came up many times. The chain combines TRBV7-2 with TRBJ1-1; D gene unclear. CDR1 and CDR2 from the germline V gene are SGHTA and FQGNSA. The CDR3 consists of 13 residues. Between the trimmed V and J ends, which lost 10 bases and 4 bases, there was a span of 16 bases. The CDR3 DNA reads as TGTGCCACTAACGGAGCAGATACCACTGAAGCTTTCTTT. This sequence encodes CATNGADTTEAFF.

In its sample, this clonotype was seen many times. The chain uses TRBV6-2 or TRBV6-3 and TRBJ2-1; 13 nucleotides agree with TRBD2. Germline values: CDR1 MNHEY, CDR2 SVGEGT. Trimming at V came to 2 bases and at J to 9 bases, leaving 4 bases not matched to a gene. The CDR3 consists of 15 residues. This CDR3 reads CASSYTTSGRAEQFF. CDR3 DNA sequence: TGTGCCAGCAGTTACACAACTAGCGGGAGGGCTGAGCAGTTCTTC.

The chain uses TRBV5-6 and TRBJ2-5; the D is unclear. Germline CDR1 is SGHDT and CDR2 is YYEEEE. Between the trimmed V and J ends, which lost 2 bases and 0 bases, there was a span of 5 bases. The length of the CDR3 is 13 residues. CDR3 DNA sequence: TGTGCCAGCAGCTTCCAGGACCAAGAGACCCAGTACTTC. Its translation: CASSFQDQETQYF.

This clonotype has a count of ten or more. This chain uses TRBV7-8 with TRBJ1-1, with TRBD1 identical over 9 bases. The germline V gene encodes CDR1 SGHVS and CDR2 FQNEAQ. The CDR3 is 16 amino acids. After removal of 0 bases from V and 2 bases from J, the junction contained 4 bases not matched to a gene. The CDR3 coding sequence is TGTGCCAGCAGCTTAGCTTGGACAGGGGAAAACACTGAAGCTTTCTTT. It translates to CASSLAWTGENTEAFF.

The V gene is TRBV6-6, the J gene TRBJ2-2; a possible D gene is TRBD1 (6 bases). The CDR3 contains 16 residues. Per germline, CDR1 MNHNY and CDR2 SVGAGI (reference sequence). The V end was cut by 7 bases, the J end by 0 bases, with 15 bases between. The CDR3 DNA sequence: TGTGCCAGCACCCCCACAGGGCACCCGAACACCGGGGAGCTGTTTTTT. Its protein is CASTPTGHPNTGELFF.

J is TRBJ2-5 and V is TRBV19; 12 positions agree with TRBD2. The CDR3 covers 16 residues. Germline V CDR1 and CDR2: LNHDA, SQIVND (reference sequence). Germline trimming cut 0 bases from V and 5 bases from J; bases unmatched to any gene: 4. The CDR3 DNA reads as TGTGCCAGTAGTATAGATCTAGCGGGGGGGCGGGAGACCCAGTACTTC. This encodes CASSIDLAGGRETQYF.

The sample holds a few counts of this clonotype. The chain links TRBV20-1 to TRBJ1-2; TRBD1 aligns across 7 bases. Germline CDR1 reads DFQATT; CDR2 reads SNEGSKA (reference sequence). Trimming removed 3 bases from V and 2 bases from J; junction bases left unmatched: 12. This CDR3 is built from 16 residues. The CDR3 here is CSASRTQGGENYGYTF. CDR3 coding DNA: TGCAGTGCTAGCCGAACCCAGGGGGGAGAGAACTATGGCTACACCTTC.

This clonotype was counted many times. V is TRBV7-2 and J is TRBJ1-1; D is undetermined. Germline assignment: CDR1 SGHTA and CDR2 FQGNSA. V was shortened by 3 bases and J by 11 bases, with 19 bases between the two germline ends. CDR3 length: 14 residues. The CDR3 DNA reads as TGTGCCAGCAGCTTGACGATGAGTCGGGCCGGGGCTTTCTTT. It yields the protein CASSLTMSRAGAFF.

This clonotype appeared many times. The genes are TRBV7-9 and TRBJ2-1, with TRBD2 matching 11 bases. The ends lost 1 base at V and 2 bases at J; junction bases unmatched: 7. The CDR3 runs to 18 residues. CDR1 and CDR2 (germline): SEHNR, FQNEAQ (reference sequence). The DNA for the CDR3 is TGTGCCAGCAGCTTAGGTAGCGGGGGGGCCGTCACCTACAATGAGCAGTTCTTC. Its protein product is CASSLGSGGAVTYNEQFF.

This clonotype was picked up many times. This chain uses TRBV20-1 with TRBJ2-2, with 7 bases that match TRBD1. J lost 4 bases, V lost 1 base, and 12 bases had no gene match. The CDR3 totals 17 residues. Germline lookup yields CDR1 DFQATT and CDR2 SNEGSKA (reference sequence). CDR3 protein: CSARVMRYEGATGELFF. In nucleotides, the CDR3 is TGCAGTGCTAGAGTTATGCGCTATGAGGGGGCCACCGGGGAGCTGTTTTTT.

This clonotype was counted only a few times. The chain recombines TRBV6-2 or TRBV6-3 with TRBJ2-1; D is unclear. The CDR3 has 13 residues. Germline V gene sequence: CDR1 MNHEY, CDR2 SVGEGT. V lost 4 bases and J 2 bases, leaving 6 bases between the germline ends. The CDR3 spells CASSFGTYNEQFF. For the CDR3, the DNA is TGTGCCAGCAGTTTCGGAACCTACAATGAGCAGTTCTTC.

This clonotype was picked up many times. V usage is TRBV19 and J usage is TRBJ2-7; tentative D call: TRBD1 (6 bases). The CDR3 spans 14 residues. Trimming took 6 bases from V and 6 from J, leaving 18 bases between them. Germline loops: CDR1 LNHDA, CDR2 SQIVND (reference sequence). The chain's CDR3 is CASSTQTGFLEQYF. The CDR3 DNA follows: TGTGCCAGTAGCACACAGACAGGTTTCCTCGAGCAGTACTTC.

This clonotype showed up many times. The chain couples TRBV7-9 to TRBJ2-1, with D unclear. The germline V gene encodes CDR1 SEHNR and CDR2 FQNEAQ (reference sequence). V was shortened by 6 bases and J by 6 bases, with 18 bases between the two germline ends. This CDR3 comprises 15 residues. As DNA, the CDR3 is TGTGCCAGCAGACCACCGGGCTCCCGGGTCAATGAGCAGTTCTTC. Amino acid sequence: CASRPPGSRVNEQFF.

This clonotype has at least ten counts. V is TRBV12-3 or TRBV12-4 and J is TRBJ1-1, with 8 bases matching TRBD1. This CDR3 is built from 13 residues. The ends lost 4 bases at V and 4 bases at J; junction bases unmatched: 2. This CDR3 is CASSSGTGTEAFF. CDR3 DNA sequence: TGTGCCAGCAGTTCCGGGACAGGCACTGAAGCTTTCTTT.